The clone carrying this T cell receptor beta chain was counted a few times. Vbeta (60) and Jbeta (13) primers were used in the PCR. Method: immunoSEQ multiplex PCR; TCRdb's copy keeps in-frame clones and lacks some. The sample records fewer than 250,000 clones, around 84% being singletons. The data were taken from a study of cytomegalovirus exposure and HLA in healthy donors. This CDR3 spans 17 amino acids. V lost 4 bases to trimming and J lost 0 bases; unmatched junction nucleotides: 5. CDR1 is SGHNT and CDR2 is YYREEE in the germline V gene (reference sequence). Sequenced material: PBMCs. The TCR originated in a man aged 35-49 years in good health and CMV-seropositive. The chain carries TRBV5-4 and TRBJ2-6; TRBD1 matches 9 bases. CDR3 coding DNA: TGTGCCAGCAGCCCGACAGGGGGGGGCTCTGGGGCCAACGTCCTGACTTTC. Protein: CASSPTGGGSGANVLTF.